The clone carrying this TCR beta chain was counted at least ten times. These data come from a study of human T cells and chemical hapten exposure. The CDR3 runs 16 residues. Trimming removed 0 bases from V and 2 bases from J; junction bases left unmatched: 4. Germline V gene sequence: CDR1 MNHEY, CDR2 SVGEGT. Time point of the sample: patch test 2, 6 weeks after DPC sensitization. Treatment of the sample: therapeutic diphenylcyclopropenone sensitization with weekly scalp DPC. MiXCR, run by TCRdb on the RACE reads, gives a single entry per CDR3 protein. The sample has about 82,000 distinct CDR3 sequences, 8% to 13% seen once.

The receptor comes from a woman in her forties or fifties with alopecia areata. Some clones in this sample may be carry-over from other donors' samples. The specimen comprised whole blood, sampled in connection with sensitization to the hapten diphenylcyclopropenone (DPC). The chain couples TRBV6-2 or TRBV6-3 to TRBJ2-1, with TRBD2 identical over 7 bases. The CDR3 coding sequence is TGTGCCAGCAGTTACTCGGGGGAGGGCCCCTACAATGAGCAGTTCTTC. It is translated as CASSYSGEGPYNEQFF.